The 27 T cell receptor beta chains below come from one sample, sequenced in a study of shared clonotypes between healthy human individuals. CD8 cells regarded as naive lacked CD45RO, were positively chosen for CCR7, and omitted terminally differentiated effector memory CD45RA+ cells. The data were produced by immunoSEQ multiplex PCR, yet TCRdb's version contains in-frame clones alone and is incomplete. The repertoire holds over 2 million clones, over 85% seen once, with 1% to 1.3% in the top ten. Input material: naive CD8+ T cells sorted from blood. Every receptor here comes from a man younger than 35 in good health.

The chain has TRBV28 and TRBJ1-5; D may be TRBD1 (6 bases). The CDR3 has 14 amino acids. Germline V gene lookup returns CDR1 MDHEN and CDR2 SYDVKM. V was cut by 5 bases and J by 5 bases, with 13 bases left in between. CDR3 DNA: TGTGCCAGCAGTAGAAGGACAGACCATCAGCCCCAGCATTTT. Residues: CASSRRTDHQPQHF.

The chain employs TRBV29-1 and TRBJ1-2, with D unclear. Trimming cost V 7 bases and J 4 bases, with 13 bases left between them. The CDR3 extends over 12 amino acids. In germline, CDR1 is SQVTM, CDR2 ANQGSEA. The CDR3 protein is CSARHAGYGYTF. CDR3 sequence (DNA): TGCAGCGCCCGCCATGCAGGCTATGGCTACACCTTC. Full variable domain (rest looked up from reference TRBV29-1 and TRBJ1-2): SAVISQKPSRDICQRGTSLTIQCQVDSQVTMMFWYRQQPGQSLTLIATANQGSEATYESGFVIDKFPISRPNLTFSTLTVSNMSPEDSSIYLCSARHAGYGYTFGSGTRLTVV.

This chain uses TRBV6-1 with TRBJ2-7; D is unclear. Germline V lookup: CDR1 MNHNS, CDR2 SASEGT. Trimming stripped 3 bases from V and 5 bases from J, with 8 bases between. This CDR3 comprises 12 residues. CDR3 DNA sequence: TGTGCCAGCAGTGATGGAATCGACGAGCAGTACTTC. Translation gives CASSDGIDEQYF.

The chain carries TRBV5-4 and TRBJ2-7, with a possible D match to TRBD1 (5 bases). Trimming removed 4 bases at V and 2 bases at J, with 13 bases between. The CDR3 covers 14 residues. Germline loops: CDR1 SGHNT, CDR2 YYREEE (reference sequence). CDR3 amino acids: CASSVFLGAYEQYF. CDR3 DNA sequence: TGTGCCAGCAGCGTCTTTTTAGGGGCCTACGAGCAGTACTTC. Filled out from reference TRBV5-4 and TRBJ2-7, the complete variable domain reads ETGVTQSPTHLIKTRGQQVTLRCSSQSGHNTVSWYQQALGQGPQFIFQYYREEENGRGNFPPRFSGLQFPNYSSELNVNALELDDSALYLCASSVFLGAYEQYFGPGTRLTVT.

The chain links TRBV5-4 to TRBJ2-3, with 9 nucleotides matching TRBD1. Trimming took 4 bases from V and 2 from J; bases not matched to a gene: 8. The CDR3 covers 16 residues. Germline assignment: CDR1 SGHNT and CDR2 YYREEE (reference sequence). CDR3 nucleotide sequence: TGTGCCAGCAGCGACGGGACAGGGATTTTCACAGATACGCAGTATTTT. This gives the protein CASSDGTGIFTDTQYF. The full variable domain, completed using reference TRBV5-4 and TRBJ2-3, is ETGVTQSPTHLIKTRGQQVTLRCSSQSGHNTVSWYQQALGQGPQFIFQYYREEENGRGNFPPRFSGLQFPNYSSELNVNALELDDSALYLCASSDGTGIFTDTQYFGPGTRLTVL.

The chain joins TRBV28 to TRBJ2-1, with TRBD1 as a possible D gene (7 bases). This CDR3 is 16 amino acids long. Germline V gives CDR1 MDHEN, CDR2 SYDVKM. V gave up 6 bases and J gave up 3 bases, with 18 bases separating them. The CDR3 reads CASRGTRDSYYNEQFF. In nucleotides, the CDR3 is TGTGCCAGCAGAGGGACGCGGGACAGCTACTACAATGAGCAGTTCTTC.

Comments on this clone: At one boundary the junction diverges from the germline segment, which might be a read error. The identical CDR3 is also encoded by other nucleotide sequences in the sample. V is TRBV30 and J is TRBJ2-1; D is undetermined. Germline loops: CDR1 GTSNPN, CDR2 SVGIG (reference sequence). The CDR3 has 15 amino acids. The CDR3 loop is CAWSDLSGPYNEQFF. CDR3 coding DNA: TGCGCCTGGAGTGACCTGAGTGGCCCCTACAATGAGCAGTTCTTC.

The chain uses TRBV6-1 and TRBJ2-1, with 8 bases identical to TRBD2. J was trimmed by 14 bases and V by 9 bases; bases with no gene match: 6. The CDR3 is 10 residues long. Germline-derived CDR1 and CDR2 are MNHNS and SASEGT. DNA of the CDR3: TGTGCCAGTGGCGGGGGGCCGGAGTTCTTC. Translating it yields CASGGGPEFF.

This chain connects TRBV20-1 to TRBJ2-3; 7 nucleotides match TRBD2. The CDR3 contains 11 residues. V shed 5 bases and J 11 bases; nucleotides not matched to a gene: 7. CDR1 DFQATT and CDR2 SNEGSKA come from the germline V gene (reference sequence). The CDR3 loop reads CSAWDYTRQYF. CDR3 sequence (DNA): TGCAGTGCTTGGGACTATACAAGGCAGTATTTT.

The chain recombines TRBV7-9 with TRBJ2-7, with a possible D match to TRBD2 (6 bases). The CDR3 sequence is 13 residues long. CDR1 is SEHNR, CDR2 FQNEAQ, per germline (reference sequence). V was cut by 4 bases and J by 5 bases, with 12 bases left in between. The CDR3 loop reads CASSSRESNEQYF. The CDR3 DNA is TGTGCCAGCAGCTCTCGGGAGAGTAACGAGCAGTACTTC. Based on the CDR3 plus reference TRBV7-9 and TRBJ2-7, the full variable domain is DTGVSQNPRHKITKRGQNVTFRCDPISEHNRLYWYRQTLGQGPEFLTYFQNEAQLEKSRLLSDRFSAERPKGSFSTLEIQRTEQGDSAMYLCASSSRESNEQYFGPGTRLTVT.

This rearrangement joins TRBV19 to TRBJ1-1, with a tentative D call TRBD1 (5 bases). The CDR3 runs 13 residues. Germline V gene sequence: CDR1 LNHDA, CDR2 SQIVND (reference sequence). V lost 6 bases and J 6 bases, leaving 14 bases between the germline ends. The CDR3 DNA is TGTGCCAGTAGCGAAGAGGGGTTCGCTGAAGCTTTCTTT. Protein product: CASSEEGFAEAFF.

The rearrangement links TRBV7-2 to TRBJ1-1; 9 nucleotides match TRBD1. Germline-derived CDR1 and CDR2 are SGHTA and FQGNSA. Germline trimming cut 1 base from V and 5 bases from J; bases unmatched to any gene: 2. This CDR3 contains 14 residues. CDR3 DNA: TGTGCCAGCAGCTTAGGCGGACAGGGGACTGAAGCTTTCTTT. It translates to CASSLGGQGTEAFF.

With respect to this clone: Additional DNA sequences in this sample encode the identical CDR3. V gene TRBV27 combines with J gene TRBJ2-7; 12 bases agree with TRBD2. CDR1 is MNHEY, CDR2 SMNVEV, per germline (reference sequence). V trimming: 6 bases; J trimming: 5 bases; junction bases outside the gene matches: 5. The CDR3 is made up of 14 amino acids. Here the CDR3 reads CASSLAGGPNEQYF. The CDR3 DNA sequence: TGTGCCAGCAGCCTAGCGGGAGGGCCTAACGAGCAGTACTTC.

The CDR3 protein is CASRLTSGSSYEQYF. CDR3 DNA sequence: TGCGCCAGCAGGCTGACTAGCGGGAGTTCCTACGAGCAGTACTTC. The chain recombines TRBV4-3 with TRBJ2-7; 12 nucleotides match TRBD2. The CDR3 sequence is 15 residues long. CDR1 and CDR2 from the germline V gene are LGHNA and YSLEER. Unmatched junction bases numbered 4, after V lost 6 bases and J lost 1 base.

The CDR3 nucleotides read TGCGCCAGCAGCCATGGGTCCTGGGACAATGAGCAGTTCTTC. Protein: CASSHGSWDNEQFF. The gene calls are TRBV4-1 and TRBJ2-1, with D unresolved. There are 14 residues in the CDR3. Germline CDR1 and CDR2: MGHRA and YSYEKL. The V and J ends lost 3 bases and 5 bases respectively, with 11 bases between them.

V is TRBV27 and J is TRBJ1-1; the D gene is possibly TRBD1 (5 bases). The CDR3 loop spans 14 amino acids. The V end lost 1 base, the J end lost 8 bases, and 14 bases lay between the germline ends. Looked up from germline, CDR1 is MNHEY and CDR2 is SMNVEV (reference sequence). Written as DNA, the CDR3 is TGTGCCAGCAGTTTATTCTGGGGCCTGGAGGAAGCTTTCTTT. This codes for CASSLFWGLEEAFF.

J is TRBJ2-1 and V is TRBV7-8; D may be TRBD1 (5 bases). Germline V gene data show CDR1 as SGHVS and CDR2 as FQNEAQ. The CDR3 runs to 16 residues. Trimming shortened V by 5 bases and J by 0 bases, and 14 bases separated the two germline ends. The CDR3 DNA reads TGTGCCAGCAGCGACTTCCGACAGCCCTCCTACAATGAGCAGTTCTTC. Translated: CASSDFRQPSYNEQFF.

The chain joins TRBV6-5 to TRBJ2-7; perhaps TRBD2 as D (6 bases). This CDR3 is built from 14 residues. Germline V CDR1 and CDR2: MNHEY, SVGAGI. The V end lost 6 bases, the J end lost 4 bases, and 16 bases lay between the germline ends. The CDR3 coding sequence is TGTGCCAGCAGCCCGGTAGGGAGCGGGTACGAGCAGTACTTC. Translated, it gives CASSPVGSGYEQYF.

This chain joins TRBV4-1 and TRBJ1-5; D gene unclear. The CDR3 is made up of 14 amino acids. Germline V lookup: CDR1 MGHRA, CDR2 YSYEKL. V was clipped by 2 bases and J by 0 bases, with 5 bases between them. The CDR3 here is CASSQHYSNQPQHF. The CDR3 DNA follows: TGCGCCAGCAGCCAACATTATAGCAATCAGCCCCAGCATTTT.

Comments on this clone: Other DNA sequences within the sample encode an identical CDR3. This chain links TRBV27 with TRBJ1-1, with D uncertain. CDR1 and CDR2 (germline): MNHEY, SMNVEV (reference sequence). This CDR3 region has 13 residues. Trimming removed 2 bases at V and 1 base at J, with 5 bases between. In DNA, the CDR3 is TGTGCCAGCAGTTTAGGGTCGAACACTGAAGCTTTCTTT. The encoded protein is CASSLGSNTEAFF.

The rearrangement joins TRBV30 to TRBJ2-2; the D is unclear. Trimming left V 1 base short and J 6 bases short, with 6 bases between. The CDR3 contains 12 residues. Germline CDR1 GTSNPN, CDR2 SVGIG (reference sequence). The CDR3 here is CAWSGAPGELFF. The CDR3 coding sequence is TGTGCCTGGAGTGGGGCCCCCGGGGAGCTGTTTTTT.

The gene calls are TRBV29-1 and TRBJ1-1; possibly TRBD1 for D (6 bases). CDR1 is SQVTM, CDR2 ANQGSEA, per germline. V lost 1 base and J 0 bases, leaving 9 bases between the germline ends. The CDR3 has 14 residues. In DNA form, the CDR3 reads TGCAGCGTTGAAGCACAGGGAATGAACACTGAAGCTTTCTTT. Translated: CSVEAQGMNTEAFF.

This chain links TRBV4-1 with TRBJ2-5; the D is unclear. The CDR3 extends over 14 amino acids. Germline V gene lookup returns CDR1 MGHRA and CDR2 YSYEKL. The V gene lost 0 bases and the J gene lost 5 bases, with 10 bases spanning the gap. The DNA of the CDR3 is TGCGCCAGCAGCCAAGAAGAAAAAGGGGAGACCCAGTACTTC. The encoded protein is CASSQEEKGETQYF.

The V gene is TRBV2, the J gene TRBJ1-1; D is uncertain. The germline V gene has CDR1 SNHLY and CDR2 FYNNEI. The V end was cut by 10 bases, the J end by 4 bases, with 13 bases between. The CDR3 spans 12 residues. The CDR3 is CATMQRTTEAFF. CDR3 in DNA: TGTGCCACCATGCAGCGCACCACTGAAGCTTTCTTT.

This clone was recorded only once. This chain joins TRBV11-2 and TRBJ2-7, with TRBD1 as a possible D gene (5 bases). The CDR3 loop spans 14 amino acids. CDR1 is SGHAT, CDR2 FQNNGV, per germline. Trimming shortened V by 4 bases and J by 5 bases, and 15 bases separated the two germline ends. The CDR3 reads CASSSWSGWDEQYF. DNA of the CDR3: TGTGCCAGCAGCTCCTGGTCAGGGTGGGACGAGCAGTACTTC.

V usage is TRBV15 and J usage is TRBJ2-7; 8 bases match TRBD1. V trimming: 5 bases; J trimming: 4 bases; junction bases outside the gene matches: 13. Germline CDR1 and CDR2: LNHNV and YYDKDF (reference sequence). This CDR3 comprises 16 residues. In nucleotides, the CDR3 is TGTGCCACCAGCCCAACGACAGGGGAGCCCCTATACGAGCAGTACTTC. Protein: CATSPTTGEPLYEQYF.

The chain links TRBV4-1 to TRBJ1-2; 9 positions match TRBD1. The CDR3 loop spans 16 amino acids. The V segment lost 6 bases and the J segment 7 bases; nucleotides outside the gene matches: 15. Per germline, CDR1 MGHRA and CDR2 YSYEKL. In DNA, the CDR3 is TGCGCCAGCAGGTCCGGGACAGGGACTCCCTTGTTTGGCTACACCTTC. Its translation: CASRSGTGTPLFGYTF.